This T cell receptor beta chain was documented in a study of blood T cell repertoires in COVID-19. Study background: Italy, Spain and the United States were the sources of the convalescent and acute COVID-19 samples.

The V gene lost 4 bases and the J gene lost 2 bases, with 3 bases spanning the gap. Germline CDR1 is MNHEY and CDR2 is SMNVEV (reference sequence). The CDR3 totals 11 residues. As processed by the authors: Estimated nucleated cell counts came from reference gene primer amplification. Clones were read by immunoSEQ multiplex PCR, and TCRdb kept only the in-frame ones, dropping some. Clone size and V and J calls were adopted from that table, with D and trimming inferred from the DNA. This table has under 200,000 clones, around 82% appearing once. The receptor's source is a man younger than 35 with active or convalescent COVID-19. The chain has TRBV27 and TRBJ2-7; no clear D. The sequenced sample was peripheral blood. For the CDR3, the DNA is TGTGCCAGCAGTTCCGCCTACGAGCAGTACTTC. This sequence encodes CASSSAYEQYF.